This section outlines one T cell receptor (beta chain) sequence together with its context. V shed 2 bases, J shed 2 bases, and the junction held 4 bases outside the gene matches. CDR1 and CDR2 from the germline V gene are KGHDR and SFDVKD. There are 15 residues in the CDR3. Study processing details: Researchers report that nucleated cell counts were estimated from reference gene primer amplification. Assay: immunoSEQ multiplex PCR; the TCRdb copy retains only in-frame clones and omits some. D and trimming were read from the DNA, whereas the V and J calls and clone size are those reported in that table. Of about 180,000 clones listed, roughly four fifths were seen once; the top ten hold around 8%. Seattle's enrolled individuals joined amid active infection and were then monitored longitudinally. The data were obtained in a study of blood T cell repertoires in COVID-19. Study at large: The United States, Italy and Spain supplied acute and convalescent COVID-19 samples.

The sequencing sample was made of peripheral blood. This sequence was found in a woman between 65 and 79 years old with COVID-19, enrolled during active disease. The chain couples TRBV24-1 to TRBJ2-7; TRBD1 matches at 8 bases. The CDR3 reads CATSDSRQGPYEQYF. For the CDR3, the DNA is TGTGCCACCAGTGATTCCCGACAGGGGCCCTACGAGCAGTACTTC.